One and the same sample provided the 3 T cell receptor beta chains below, sequenced in a study of blood T cell repertoires in COVID-19. TCRdb's table, derived via immunoSEQ multiplex PCR, lists solely in-frame clones and lacks some. This table holds fewer than 130,000 clones, around 76% found once. Sequenced: peripheral blood. These receptors came from a woman of 80 years or more with acute or convalescent COVID-19.

The V and J genes are TRBV12-3 or TRBV12-4 and TRBJ1-2, with 7 bases identical to TRBD1. The CDR3 has 11 residues. The J segment lost 11 bases and the V segment lost 6 bases, leaving 6 bases of the junction unmatched. The CDR3: CASSQGQNYTF. Written as DNA, the CDR3 is TGTGCCAGCAGCCAGGGACAGAATTACACCTTC.

V usage is TRBV7-2 and J usage is TRBJ1-3; no clear D. The CDR3 is 13 amino acids. V was cut by 4 bases and J by 3 bases, with 7 bases left in between. Per the germline V gene, CDR1 is SGHTA and CDR2 is FQGNSA. Written as DNA, the CDR3 is TGTGCCAGCAGCTCGGACTTTGGAAACACCATATATTTT. It codes for CASSSDFGNTIYF.

The chain is built from TRBV18 and TRBJ1-1, with D possibly being TRBD1 (5 bases). The CDR3 loop spans 13 amino acids. CDR1 is KGHSH and CDR2 is LQKENI in the germline V gene. Trimming cost V 3 bases and J 9 bases, with 14 bases left between them. DNA of the CDR3: TGTGCCAGCTCACCGACAGCTCCAGATAAAGCTTTCTTT. This encodes CASSPTAPDKAFF.